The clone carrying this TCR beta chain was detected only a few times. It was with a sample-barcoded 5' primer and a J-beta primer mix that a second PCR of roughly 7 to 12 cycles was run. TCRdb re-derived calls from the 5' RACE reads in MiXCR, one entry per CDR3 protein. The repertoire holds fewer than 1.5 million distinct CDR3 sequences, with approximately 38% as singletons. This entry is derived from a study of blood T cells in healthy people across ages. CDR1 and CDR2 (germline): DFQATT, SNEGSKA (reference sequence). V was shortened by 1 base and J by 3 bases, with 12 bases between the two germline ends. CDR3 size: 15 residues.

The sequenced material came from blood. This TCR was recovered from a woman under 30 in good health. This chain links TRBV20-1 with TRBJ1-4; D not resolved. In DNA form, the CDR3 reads TGCAGTGCTAGAGCTTATAGAGCAGCTAATGAAAAACTGTTTTTT. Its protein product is CSARAYRAANEKLFF.